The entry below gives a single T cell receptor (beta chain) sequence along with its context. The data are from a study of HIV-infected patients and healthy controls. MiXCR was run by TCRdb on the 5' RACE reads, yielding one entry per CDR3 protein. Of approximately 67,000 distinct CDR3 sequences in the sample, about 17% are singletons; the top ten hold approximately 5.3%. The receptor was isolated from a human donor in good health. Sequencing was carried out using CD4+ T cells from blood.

In nucleotides, the CDR3 is TGTGCCAGCAGACACGGGACAGGGAATAATGAGCAGTTCTTC. This sequence encodes CASRHGTGNNEQFF. This sequence joins TRBV11-3 and TRBJ2-1, with 9 nucleotides matching TRBD1. Trimming removed 6 bases from V and 7 bases from J; junction bases left unmatched: 7. The CDR3 totals 14 residues. The germline V gene encodes CDR1 SGHNT and CDR2 YENEEA.